The present entry profiles one TCR beta chain with its context. No antigen is known for it. Primers for the PCR totalled 60 Vbeta and 13 Jbeta. Profiled with immunoSEQ multiplex PCR; TCRdb holds only in-frame clones, not every one. The sample shows 120,000 or so clones, 75% to 85% of them seen only once. These data are taken from a study of cytomegalovirus exposure and HLA in healthy donors. Overall study results and limits: It was in a later analysis that TCR association rates were seen to vary by HLA locus, highest for DRB1 and lowest for HLA-C. Based on reports, TCR beta sequences accurately predicted HLA-A and HLA-B alleles for most subjects. Most TCRs appeared rarely, but some public TCRs recurred in many donors.

The V and J ends lost 3 bases and 1 base respectively, with 7 bases between them. The CDR3 extends over 13 amino acids. The germline gives CDR1 SGDLS, CDR2 YYNGEE. Input material: PBMCs. The receptor was derived from a male donor in good health and CMV-seronegative. The rearrangement joins TRBV9 to TRBJ1-1; D call uncertain. CDR3 DNA: TGTGCCAGCAGCGCCGGCGGGAACACTGAAGCTTTCTTT. It specifies CASSAGGNTEAFF.